A single TCR beta chain is shown here with its context. This record belongs to a study of blood T cell repertoires in COVID-19. In the study overall: The United States, Italy and Spain supplied acute and convalescent COVID-19 samples.

The CDR3 sequence is 13 residues long. V lost 9 bases and J lost 4; bases outside the gene matches: 1. CDR1 is KGHDR, CDR2 SFDVKD, per germline. Sequenced by immunoSEQ multiplex PCR; TCRdb stores in-frame clones only, minus some. The sample carries 130,000 to 150,000 clones, approximately 80% recorded once. The TCR comes from a human donor in a cohort sampled during active COVID-19. J is TRBJ2-1 and V is TRBV24-1; 11 bases are shared with TRBD2. What was sequenced was peripheral blood. CDR3 coding DNA: TGTGCCACCGGACTAGCGGGTTACAATGAGCAGTTCTTC. Protein sequence: CATGLAGYNEQFF.